The 15 T cell receptor beta chains in this list originate from one sample, sequenced in a study of early T cells in non-severe SARS-CoV-2 infection. TCRdb used MiXCR to reprocess the 5' RACE reads, holding one entry per CDR3 protein. The sample carries more than 25,000 distinct CDR3 sequences, around 6% recorded once. Sequences were obtained from whole blood. Receptors were obtained from an adult who was a healthcare worker with PCR-confirmed SARS-CoV-2 infection or an uninfected control (not recorded which).

This chain uses TRBV7-2 with TRBJ1-2; D is unclear. Trimming left V 5 bases short and J 8 bases short, with 18 bases between. CDR1 and CDR2 (germline): SGHTA, FQGNSA. The length of the CDR3 is 14 residues. The CDR3 DNA reads TGTGCCAGCAGCCTGCGTAGCGGTTATAGCGGCTACACCTTC. It translates to CASSLRSGYSGYTF. Combining the CDR3 with reference TRBV7-2 and TRBJ1-2 gives the whole variable domain GAGVSQSPSNKVTEKGKDVELRCDPISGHTALYWYRQSLGQGLEFLIYFQGNSAPDKSGLPSDRFSAERTGGSVSTLTIQRTQQEDSAVYLCASSLRSGYSGYTFGSGTRLTVV.

This clonotype was counted ten times or more. The rearrangement uses TRBV9 and TRBJ2-7; no reliable D call. The germline V and J ends were trimmed by 0 bases and 6 bases, with 10 bases remaining between them. Germline-derived CDR1 and CDR2 are SGDLS and YYNGEE. The CDR3 consists of 13 residues. The CDR3 reads CASSVVGGLEQYF. DNA of the CDR3: TGTGCCAGCAGCGTAGTCGGTGGGCTCGAGCAGTACTTC.

This clonotype was observed many times. The chain couples TRBV29-1 to TRBJ1-2, with TRBD1 identical over 8 bases. The V gene end was trimmed by 7 bases and the J gene end by 8 bases; junction bases not matched to a gene: 9. The germline V gene encodes CDR1 SQVTM and CDR2 ANQGSEA. This CDR3 is built from 12 residues. In DNA form, the CDR3 reads TGCAGCGCCCAGGGGACAGGTTACGGCTACACCTTC. This gives the protein CSAQGTGYGYTF.

This clonotype was counted many times. The chain employs TRBV7-8 and TRBJ2-3, with 10 positions matching TRBD2. CDR1 is SGHVS, CDR2 FQNEAQ, per germline. This CDR3 is 15 amino acids long. V shed 5 bases, J shed 5 bases, and the junction held 7 bases outside the gene matches. The DNA for the CDR3 is TGTGCCAGCAGCCTCATCCAGCGGGGGGGAGATACGCAGTATTTT. It translates to CASSLIQRGGDTQYF. The full variable domain, in which reference TRBV7-8 and TRBJ2-3 provide the parts outside the CDR3, is GAGVSQSPRYKVAKRGQDVALRCDPISGHVSLFWYQQALGQGPEFLTYFQNEAQLDKSGLPSDRFFAERPEGSVSTLKIQRTQQEDSAVYLCASSLIQRGGDTQYFGPGTRLTVL.

This clonotype was seen more than once but under ten times. CDR3 coding DNA: TGTGCCAGCAGTTACGCGGGGGGCGGCTTTGAAGCTTTCTTT. Translated, it gives CASSYAGGGFEAFF. The rearrangement uses TRBV6-5 and TRBJ1-1, with D tentatively TRBD1 (6 bases). Germline assignment: CDR1 MNHEY and CDR2 SVGAGI. The CDR3 runs to 14 residues. V was trimmed by 2 bases and J by 7 bases, leaving 14 bases between them.

This clonotype was observed many times. The genes are TRBV2 and TRBJ2-1; 8 bases align to TRBD2. V gave up 8 bases and J gave up 7 bases; unmatched junction bases: 7. Germline lookup yields CDR1 SNHLY and CDR2 FYNNEI. This CDR3 comprises 13 residues. CDR3 region: CASRGGGPNEQFF. The CDR3 nucleotides read TGTGCCAGCCGCGGCGGGGGGCCGAATGAGCAGTTCTTC.

CDR3 in amino acids: CATSALGGRNSEQFF. As DNA, the CDR3 is TGTGCCACCAGTGCCCTGGGGGGGAGAAACTCTGAGCAGTTCTTC. J is TRBJ2-1 and V is TRBV24-1; 7 bases match TRBD2. Germline values: CDR1 KGHDR, CDR2 SFDVKD. The CDR3 extends over 15 amino acids. V gave up 5 bases and J gave up 9 bases; unmatched junction bases: 12.

This clonotype was counted at least ten times. V gene TRBV6-5 combines with J gene TRBJ1-2; TRBD1 aligns across 9 bases. This CDR3 has 14 amino acids. The germline gives CDR1 MNHEY, CDR2 SVGAGI. The junction had 5 bases not matched to a gene; V was cut back by 5 bases and J by 4 bases. The chain's CDR3 is CASSLGQGSYGYTF. The CDR3 coding sequence is TGTGCCAGCAGTCTTGGACAGGGGTCCTATGGCTACACCTTC.

This clonotype has ten or more counts. The gene calls are TRBV12-3 or TRBV12-4 and TRBJ2-5; D tentatively reads TRBD1 or TRBD2 (6 bases each). V lost 5 bases, J lost 5 bases, and 21 bases lay in between. The CDR3 spans 16 residues. The CDR3 DNA sequence: TGTGCCAGCAGTCGCCTCCTCTCGGGGGCAGGGGAGACCCAGTACTTC. Translation: CASSRLLSGAGETQYF.

This clonotype was detected many times. The chain combines TRBV25-1 with TRBJ1-2; D is uncertain. V lost 0 bases and J lost 2, with 13 bases in between. Germline CDR1 and CDR2: MGHDK and SYGVNS. CDR3 length: 16 residues. CDR3 residues: CASSEYRQGSNYGYTF. DNA for the CDR3: TGTGCCAGCAGTGAATATAGACAAGGGAGCAACTATGGCTACACCTTC.

This clonotype was counted ten times or more. The chain combines TRBV10-3 with TRBJ2-6; no clear D gene. This CDR3 spans 15 amino acids. Trimming left V 0 bases short and J 4 bases short, with 7 bases between. Germline loops: CDR1 ENHRY, CDR2 SYGVKD. The CDR3 bases are TGTGCCATCAGTGAGTCAGGGCCAGGGGCCAACGTCCTGACTTTC. It yields the protein CAISESGPGANVLTF.

This clonotype was counted many times. In DNA form, the CDR3 reads TGTGCCAGCGGGTGGGACGGCGGTGGAGATACGCAGTATTTT. Its protein product is CASGWDGGGDTQYF. The chain uses TRBV9 and TRBJ2-3, with D possibly being TRBD1 or TRBD2 (5 bases each). In germline, CDR1 is SGDLS, CDR2 YYNGEE. Trimming removed 7 bases from V and 5 bases from J, with 17 bases in between. This CDR3 is built from 14 residues.

This clonotype was counted ten times or more. The chain combines TRBV6-5 with TRBJ2-7, with D perhaps TRBD2 (7 bases). CDR1 is MNHEY and CDR2 is SVGAGI in the germline V gene. This CDR3 has 15 residues. Trimming took 2 bases from V and 1 from J, leaving 12 bases between them. CDR3 sequence: CASSYQGGGSYEQYF. The DNA for the CDR3 is TGTGCCAGCAGTTACCAAGGGGGAGGGTCCTACGAGCAGTACTTC.

The rearrangement uses TRBV10-3 and TRBJ2-3; D might be TRBD1 (5 bases). Germline-derived CDR1 and CDR2 are ENHRY and SYGVKD. With 4 bases removed from V and 0 bases from J, the gap between germline ends came to 17 bases. The CDR3 sequence is 17 residues long. The CDR3 bases are TGTGCCATCAGTGGCGACAGTGCCAGTTCTAGCACAGATACGCAGTATTTT. The encoded protein is CAISGDSASSSTDTQYF.

This clonotype showed up just a few times. The chain combines TRBV6-6 with TRBJ2-2; no clear D. CDR1 MNHNY and CDR2 SVGAGI come from the germline V gene (reference sequence). This CDR3 has 13 amino acids. Trimming pared 2 bases from V and 5 bases from J, leaving 6 bases between. CDR3 nucleotides: TGTGCCAGCAGTTACGCCCTGACCGGGGAGCTGTTTTTT. This translates into CASSYALTGELFF.